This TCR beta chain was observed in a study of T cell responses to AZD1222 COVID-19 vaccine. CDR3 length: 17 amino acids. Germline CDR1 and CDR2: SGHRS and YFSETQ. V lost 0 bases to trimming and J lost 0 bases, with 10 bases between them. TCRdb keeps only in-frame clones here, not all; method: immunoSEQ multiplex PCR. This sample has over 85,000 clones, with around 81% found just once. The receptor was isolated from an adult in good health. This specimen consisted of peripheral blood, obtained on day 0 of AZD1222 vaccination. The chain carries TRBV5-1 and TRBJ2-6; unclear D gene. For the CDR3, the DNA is TGCGCCAGCAGCTTGGAAGGAGCCTTCTCTGGGGCCAACGTCCTGACTTTC. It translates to CASSLEGAFSGANVLTF.